The T cell receptor (beta chain) described here comes from a study of cytomegalovirus exposure and HLA in healthy donors. Study overall: An analysis done earlier identified about 120 million unique TCR beta sequences from about 180 million T cells.

Study observations and caveats: High specificity and sensitivity for cytomegalovirus status were reported for the classifier. A link between a missense DCLRE1C variant and TCR beta V- and J-gene trimming emerged from a later analysis. Prior analysis indicated that the majority of TCR beta V segments exhibited productivity approximately 87% or approximately 30% of the time.

The V end was cut by 0 bases, the J end by 3 bases, with 11 bases between. This CDR3 is 15 amino acids long. Germline loops: CDR1 SGHVS, CDR2 FNYEAQ. The PCR used 60 Vbeta and 13 Jbeta primers. Repertoires were generated with immunoSEQ multiplex PCR, while TCRdb's copy carries only in-frame clones and drops some. The sample data list about 96,000 clones. Concerning this clone: Its antigen remains unidentified.

V gene TRBV7-6 combines with J gene TRBJ1-1; D not certain. This TCR was sampled from a woman aged 25-40 years in good health and CMV-seronegative. The sample consisted of PBMCs. The CDR3 is CASSLAREADTEAFF. CDR3 bases: TGTGCCAGCAGCTTAGCAAGGGAGGCCGACACTGAAGCTTTCTTT.